A selection of T cell receptor beta chains follows, all from one sample in a study of T cell responses to AZD1222 COVID-19 vaccine. TCRdb keeps only in-frame clones here, not all; method: immunoSEQ multiplex PCR. The table records about 180,000 clones, approximately 86% of them present only once. Material: peripheral blood, obtained on day 0 of AZD1222 vaccination. Receptor source: an adult in good health. Each CDR3 is given with its conserved first and last residue. Each record gives: V gene, J gene, D gene, clone size, CDR3 DNA, CDR3 protein. The D gene is left open where the match is weak. The size field is filled for only some rows; it gives once, few, many or a size class.

V gene: TRBV2
J gene: TRBJ2-2
D gene: NA
clone size: NA
CDR3 DNA: TGTGCCAGCAGTGAAGAGGGGGTGGGCACCGGGGAGCTGTTTTTT
CDR3 protein: CASSEEGVGTGELFF

V gene: TRBV27
J gene: TRBJ2-2
D gene: TRBD2
clone size: NA
CDR3 DNA: TGTGCCAGCAGTTTCGGTAGCGGGGGATCCGGGGAGCTGTTTTTT
CDR3 protein: CASSFGSGGSGELFF

V gene: TRBV19
J gene: TRBJ1-5
D gene: NA
clone size: NA
CDR3 DNA: TGTGCCAGTAGTCCTCCCCGGCAGCCCCAGCATTTT
CDR3 protein: CASSPPRQPQHF

V gene: TRBV5-6
J gene: TRBJ1-2
D gene: NA
clone size: NA
CDR3 DNA: TGTGCCAGCAGCTTAAACTATGGCTACACCTTC
CDR3 protein: CASSLNYGYTF

V gene: TRBV2
J gene: TRBJ2-7
D gene: TRBD2
clone size: NA
CDR3 DNA: TGTGCCAGCATTGTAGCGGGGGCATCCTACGAGCAGTACTTC
CDR3 protein: CASIVAGASYEQYF

V gene: TRBV4-3
J gene: TRBJ2-7
D gene: NA
clone size: NA
CDR3 DNA: TGCGCCAGCAGCCAAGATTGGGGAGGAGAGCAGTACTTC
CDR3 protein: CASSQDWGGEQYF

V gene: TRBV7-8
J gene: TRBJ1-2
D gene: NA
clone size: NA
CDR3 DNA: TGTGCCAGCAGCGAAGACATTAACTATGGCTACACCTTC
CDR3 protein: CASSEDINYGYTF

V gene: TRBV7-8
J gene: TRBJ1-3
D gene: NA
clone size: once
CDR3 DNA: TGTGCCAGCAGCGACCCTTCAGGTTTCGGAAACACCATATATTTT
CDR3 protein: CASSDPSGFGNTIYF

V gene: TRBV10-3
J gene: TRBJ1-1
D gene: NA
clone size: NA
CDR3 DNA: TGTGCCATCAGGGGGAAAGATGCCATGAACACTGAAGCTTTCTTT
CDR3 protein: CAIRGKDAMNTEAFF

V gene: TRBV6-1
J gene: TRBJ1-3
D gene: NA
clone size: NA
CDR3 DNA: TGTGCCAGCAGTGAAGAGGACACCATATATTTT
CDR3 protein: CASSEEDTIYF

V gene: TRBV28
J gene: TRBJ2-1
D gene: TRBD2
clone size: NA
CDR3 DNA: TGTGCCAGCAGTTACTCTACTAGCGGGGGGGCCGGGTTCTTC
CDR3 protein: CASSYSTSGGAGFF

V gene: TRBV9
J gene: TRBJ2-7
D gene: TRBD1
clone size: NA
CDR3 DNA: TGTGCCAGCAGCGTAGATACAGGGGGCTACGAGCAGTACTTC
CDR3 protein: CASSVDTGGYEQYF

V gene: TRBV2
J gene: TRBJ2-3
D gene: NA
clone size: NA
CDR3 DNA: TGTGCCAGTCCTTTATTGGACCCCTCAGATACGCAGTATTTT
CDR3 protein: CASPLLDPSDTQYF

V gene: TRBV30
J gene: TRBJ1-4
D gene: NA
clone size: once
CDR3 DNA: TGTGCCTGGAGTGTACGATTATGGGGGCCGGAAAAACTGTTTTTT
CDR3 protein: CAWSVRLWGPEKLFF

V gene: TRBV4-1
J gene: TRBJ1-5
D gene: TRBD1
clone size: once
CDR3 DNA: TGCGCCAGCAGCCAAGAGGGAGGGACAGGGGTCAATCAGCCCCAGCATTTT
CDR3 protein: CASSQEGGTGVNQPQHF

V gene: TRBV15
J gene: TRBJ1-1
D gene: NA
clone size: NA
CDR3 DNA: TGTGCCACCAGCAGAGTTGGGGGAGCGAACACTGAAGCTTTCTTT
CDR3 protein: CATSRVGGANTEAFF

V gene: TRBV5-1
J gene: TRBJ2-7
D gene: TRBD1
clone size: NA
CDR3 DNA: TGCGCCAGCAGGAAGTCGGGACAGATCTACGAGCAGTACTTC
CDR3 protein: CASRKSGQIYEQYF

V gene: TRBV10-2
J gene: TRBJ2-1
D gene: NA
clone size: few
CDR3 DNA: TGCGCCAGCAGTGAGTCACGGATTGAGCAGTTCTTC
CDR3 protein: CASSESRIEQFF

V gene: TRBV6-5
J gene: TRBJ2-3
D gene: TRBD1
clone size: NA
CDR3 DNA: TGTGCCAGCAGCCGGGACAGTAGGATAGATACGCAGTATTTT
CDR3 protein: CASSRDSRIDTQYF

V gene: TRBV12-3/TRBV12-4
J gene: TRBJ1-1
D gene: NA
clone size: NA
CDR3 DNA: TGTGCCAGCAGTCGAAGGGTTAACACTGAAGCTTTCTTT
CDR3 protein: CASSRRVNTEAFF

V gene: TRBV6-1
J gene: TRBJ2-5
D gene: TRBD1
clone size: NA
CDR3 DNA: TGTGCCAGCAGTGAACCACTACGAGGGGGCGCGGAGACCCAGTACTTC
CDR3 protein: CASSEPLRGGAETQYF

V gene: TRBV19
J gene: TRBJ2-3
D gene: NA
clone size: NA
CDR3 DNA: TGTGCCAGTAGTATAGCGGGGCCCGATACGCAGTATTTT
CDR3 protein: CASSIAGPDTQYF

V gene: TRBV4-2
J gene: TRBJ2-1
D gene: NA
clone size: NA
CDR3 DNA: TGTGCCAGCAGCCAAGATTGGGGCGTCAATGAGCAGTTCTTC
CDR3 protein: CASSQDWGVNEQFF

V gene: TRBV1
J gene: TRBJ2-2
D gene: NA
clone size: NA
CDR3 DNA: TGCACCAGCAGCCAAGATGGATGGACAGGGAGACAGGGGGCTTTTGGCGGGGAGCTGTTTTTT
CDR3 protein: CTSSQDGWTGRQGAFGGELFF

V gene: TRBV5-1
J gene: TRBJ2-1
D gene: NA
clone size: NA
CDR3 DNA: TGCGCCAGCAGCTTGACGGGTCTTAGCCCTCAAGATGAGCAGTTCTTC
CDR3 protein: CASSLTGLSPQDEQFF

V gene: TRBV18
J gene: TRBJ2-2
D gene: TRBD1
clone size: NA
CDR3 DNA: TGTGCCAGCTCACCTCCGGGACAGGGAGGTACCGGGGAGCTGTTTTTT
CDR3 protein: CASSPPGQGGTGELFF

V gene: TRBV30
J gene: TRBJ2-6
D gene: NA
clone size: NA
CDR3 DNA: TGTGCCTGGAGTCCCCCCGGAGGGGCCAACGTCCTGACTTTC
CDR3 protein: CAWSPPGGANVLTF

V gene: TRBV28
J gene: TRBJ2-5
D gene: TRBD2
clone size: NA
CDR3 DNA: TGTGCCAGCGGGGGAGCGCTAGCGGGCCTAAGGGAGACCCAGTACTTC
CDR3 protein: CASGGALAGLRETQYF

V gene: TRBV4-1
J gene: TRBJ1-5
D gene: NA
clone size: NA
CDR3 DNA: TGCGCCAGCAGCCAAGCAGGGGATCAGCCCCAGCATTTT
CDR3 protein: CASSQAGDQPQHF

V gene: TRBV30
J gene: TRBJ2-7
D gene: NA
clone size: NA
CDR3 DNA: TGTGCCTGCCATCGTGGGGCAGGGCCCTACGAGCAGTACTTC
CDR3 protein: CACHRGAGPYEQYF

V gene: TRBV20-1
J gene: TRBJ2-5
D gene: NA
clone size: NA
CDR3 DNA: TGCAGTGTGGGAGGTGAGACCCAGTACTTC
CDR3 protein: CSVGGETQYF

V gene: TRBV30
J gene: TRBJ1-1
D gene: NA
clone size: NA
CDR3 DNA: TGTGCCCCCGCCCAGGGCACTGAAGCTTTCTTT
CDR3 protein: CAPAQGTEAFF

V gene: TRBV5-4
J gene: TRBJ2-2
D gene: TRBD1
clone size: NA
CDR3 DNA: TGTGCCAGCAGCCCACAGGGGTATACCGGGGAGCTGTTTTTT
CDR3 protein: CASSPQGYTGELFF

V gene: TRBV7-8
J gene: TRBJ1-5
D gene: TRBD1
clone size: NA
CDR3 DNA: TGTGCCAGCAGCCCTACCAGACAGGGCCCCAATCAGCCCCAGCATTTT
CDR3 protein: CASSPTRQGPNQPQHF